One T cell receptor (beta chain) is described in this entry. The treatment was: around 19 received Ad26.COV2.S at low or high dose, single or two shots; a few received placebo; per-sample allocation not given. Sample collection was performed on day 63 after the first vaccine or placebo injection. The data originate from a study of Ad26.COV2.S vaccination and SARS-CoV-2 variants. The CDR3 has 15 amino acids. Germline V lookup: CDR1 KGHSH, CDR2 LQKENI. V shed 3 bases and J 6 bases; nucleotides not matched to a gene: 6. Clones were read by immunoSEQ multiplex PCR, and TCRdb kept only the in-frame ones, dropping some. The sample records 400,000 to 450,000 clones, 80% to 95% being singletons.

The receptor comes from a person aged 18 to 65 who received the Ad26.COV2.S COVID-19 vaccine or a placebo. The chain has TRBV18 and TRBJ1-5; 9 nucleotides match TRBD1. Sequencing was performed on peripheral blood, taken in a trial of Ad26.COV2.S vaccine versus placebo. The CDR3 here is CASSPGQGTGQPQHF. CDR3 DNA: TGTGCCAGCTCACCGGGACAGGGAACGGGTCAGCCCCAGCATTTT. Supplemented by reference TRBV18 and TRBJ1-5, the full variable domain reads NAGVMQNPRHLVRRRGQEARLRCSPMKGHSHVYWYRQLPEEGLKFMVYLQKENIIDESGMPKERFSAEFPKEGPSILRIQQVVRGDSAAYFCASSPGQGTGQPQHFGDGTRLSIL.